This TCR beta chain was sequenced in a study of T cell repertoires in cytomegalovirus infection. In TCRdb, the reads were re-called with MiXCR into one record per CDR3 protein. The sample lists 680,000 or so distinct CDR3 sequences; less than 40% were seen once. CDR1 and CDR2 from the germline V gene are SQVTM and ANQGSEA. V lost 4 bases, J lost 4 bases, and 10 bases lay in between. The CDR3 totals 12 residues. The source is a human donor in good health (CMV status not recorded). Some clones in this sample may be carry-over from other donors' samples. The sequencing input was PBMCs. The chain joins TRBV29-1 to TRBJ1-2; D remains unclear. The CDR3 loop reads CSVAARTYGYTF. The CDR3 DNA sequence: TGCAGCGTTGCCGCGCGGACCTATGGCTACACCTTC.